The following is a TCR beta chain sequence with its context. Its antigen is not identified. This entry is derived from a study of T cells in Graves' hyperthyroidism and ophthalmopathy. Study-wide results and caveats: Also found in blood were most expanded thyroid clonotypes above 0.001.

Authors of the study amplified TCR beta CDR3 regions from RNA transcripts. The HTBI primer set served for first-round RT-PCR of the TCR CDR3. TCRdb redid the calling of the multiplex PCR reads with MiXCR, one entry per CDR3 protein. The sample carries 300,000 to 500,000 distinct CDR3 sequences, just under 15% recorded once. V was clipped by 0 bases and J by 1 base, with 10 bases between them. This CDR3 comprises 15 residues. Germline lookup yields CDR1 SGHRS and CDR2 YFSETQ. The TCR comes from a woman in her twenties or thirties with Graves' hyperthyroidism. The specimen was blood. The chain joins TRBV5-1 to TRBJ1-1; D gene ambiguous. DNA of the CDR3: TGCGCCAGCAGCTTGGACGCGACAAAGAACACTGAAGCTTTCTTT. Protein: CASSLDATKNTEAFF.